This TCR beta chain was found in a study of HIV-infected patients and healthy controls. Around 450 ng RNA was reverse transcribed with alpha and beta constant-region primers. Using multiplexing indices, alpha and beta chain libraries were generated apart by chain-specific third strand synthesis. The cDNA received a 5' RACE adapter containing a random hexamer plus an SP2 sequencing primer site. A 12-nucleotide barcode per molecule came from two concatenated random hexamers added pre-amplification. Each CDR3 protein gets one entry after TCRdb re-called the 5' RACE reads with MiXCR. The table records approximately 9,800 distinct CDR3 sequences, 6.5% to 10% of them present only once. This clonotype is classed as medium-sized. The antigen is unknown. Notes on the study in general: Healthy control repertoires had roughly threefold more distinct CDR3s than untreated HIV+ repertoires, and higher Shannon diversity.

No cell fractionation was done, so the repertoire covers all unsorted peripheral blood T cells. The CDR3 length is 13 residues. The V gene lost 4 bases and the J gene lost 7 bases, with 11 bases spanning the gap. CDR1 and CDR2 (germline): SQVTM, ANQGSEA. Sequences were obtained from blood. This chain connects TRBV29-1 to TRBJ1-6, with D possibly matching TRBD1 (5 bases). This receptor was obtained from an adult in good health. CDR3 in amino acids: CSVGDYPNSPLHF. CDR3 coding DNA: TGCAGCGTTGGGGACTACCCAAATTCACCCCTCCACTTT.